The 27 T cell receptor beta chains given below trace back to one sample, sequenced in a study of blood T cells in healthy people across ages. With a J-beta primer mix and a sample-barcoded 5' primer, a second PCR ran 7 to 11 cycles. MiXCR was run by TCRdb on the 5' RACE reads, yielding one entry per CDR3 protein. The data contain more than 650,000 distinct CDR3 sequences, approximately 21% of them singletons. Source material: blood. The receptors were gathered from a man between 65 and 85 years old in good health.

This clonotype was seen a handful of times. The chain carries TRBV28 and TRBJ2-5; D tentatively fits TRBD1 or TRBD2 (5 bases each). The germline V gene has CDR1 MDHEN and CDR2 SYDVKM. Between the trimmed V and J ends, which lost 5 bases and 5 bases, there was a span of 15 bases. CDR3 length: 14 amino acids. The CDR3 sequence is CASSPHSGTETQYF. CDR3 DNA sequence: TGTGCCAGCAGTCCCCACTCAGGGACGGAGACCCAGTACTTC.

The chain recombines TRBV29-1 with TRBJ1-2; no clear D. Germline V gene sequence: CDR1 SQVTM, CDR2 ANQGSEA. V was cut by 4 bases and J by 9 bases, with 12 bases left in between. The CDR3 totals 11 residues. The CDR3 region is CSVVTDWRYTF. Written as DNA, the CDR3 is TGCAGCGTTGTCACGGACTGGCGCTACACCTTC.

This clonotype has a handful of counts. The chain recombines TRBV2 with TRBJ2-5, with D unclear. Trimming left V 1 base short and J 4 bases short, with 10 bases between. The germline gives CDR1 SNHLY, CDR2 FYNNEI. The CDR3 is 14 amino acids. The CDR3 here is CASSEDFAPETQYF. The CDR3 DNA reads as TGTGCCAGCAGTGAAGATTTTGCGCCAGAGACCCAGTACTTC. Full variable domain (missing parts from reference TRBV2 and TRBJ2-5): EPEVTQTPSHQVTQMGQEVILRCVPISNHLYFYWYRQILGQKVEFLVSFYNNEISEKSEIFDDQFSVERPDGSNFTLKIRSTKLEDSAMYFCASSEDFAPETQYFGPGTRLLVL.

The gene calls are TRBV11-3 and TRBJ2-3; 12 nucleotides line up with TRBD2. CDR1 is SGHNT and CDR2 is YENEEA in the germline V gene. The CDR3 runs 17 residues. V dropped 3 bases and J dropped 3; count of bases not matched to a gene: 7. CDR3 nucleotides: TGTGCCAGCAGCTTTAGGCGACTAGCGGGAGTTACAGATACGCAGTATTTT. Protein sequence: CASSFRRLAGVTDTQYF.

V usage is TRBV29-1 and J usage is TRBJ2-1; 8 bases agree with TRBD2. The germline CDR1 and CDR2 sequences are SQVTM and ANQGSEA. This CDR3 contains 14 residues. The V and J ends lost 1 base and 7 bases, in that order; junction bases with no gene match: 6. Here the CDR3 DNA reads TGCAGCGTTGAAGGGGGACTAGGAGGGAATGAGCAGTTCTTC. Translating it yields CSVEGGLGGNEQFF.

This clonotype was recorded only once. The V call is TRBV20-1, the J call TRBJ2-7; D unclear. The CDR3 is 13 residues long. The germline V gene encodes CDR1 DFQATT and CDR2 SNEGSKA (reference sequence). V lost 6 bases, J lost 2 bases, and 14 bases lay in between. CDR3 protein: CSAAGDGPYEQYV. The CDR3 DNA sequence: TGCAGTGCCGCAGGTGACGGACCCTACGAGCAGTACGTC.

This clonotype was counted a few times. The rearrangement links TRBV10-2 to TRBJ2-4; no reliable D call. Germline-derived CDR1 and CDR2 are WSHSY and SAAADI. CDR3 length equals 14 residues. The ends were cut back, 6 bases at V and 7 bases at J, with 16 bases in the middle. The DNA for the CDR3 is TGCGCCAGCAGAAGAGACACGGGCGGTAACATTCAGTACTTC. This encodes CASRRDTGGNIQYF.

The chain carries TRBV5-5 and TRBJ2-7; weak D call: TRBD1 (6 bases). Trimming pared 7 bases from V and 5 bases from J, leaving 10 bases between. Germline V CDR1 and CDR2: SGHKS, YYEKEE (reference sequence). This CDR3 has 11 residues. CDR3 sequence reads: CASRWGHEQYF. Here the CDR3 DNA reads TGTGCCAGCCGCTGGGGGCACGAGCAGTACTTC.

The V gene is TRBV7-2, the J gene TRBJ2-3; D is possibly TRBD1 (5 bases). The CDR3 totals 15 residues. CDR1 SGHTA and CDR2 FQGNSA come from the germline V gene. V gave up 1 base and J gave up 3 bases, with 11 bases separating them. CDR3 region: CASSLDRSKTDTQYF. DNA of the CDR3: TGTGCCAGCAGCTTAGACAGGAGCAAAACAGATACGCAGTATTTT.

The chain uses TRBV6-5 and TRBJ1-2, with 10 bases fitting TRBD1. Germline V gives CDR1 MNHEY, CDR2 SVGAGI. Trimming cost V 5 bases and J 3 bases; bases outside gene matches: 9. The CDR3 runs to 16 residues. In nucleotides, the CDR3 is TGTGCCAGCAGTCCGGACAGGGGGGGAGTGGACTATGGCTACACCTTC. This codes for CASSPDRGGVDYGYTF.

The V and J genes are TRBV5-1 and TRBJ2-3; TRBD2 is a possible D gene (5 bases). V dropped 4 bases and J dropped 0 bases, with 15 bases sitting between them. The CDR3 is 16 residues long. CDR1 is SGHRS, CDR2 YFSETQ, per germline. CDR3 amino acids: CASSGRAAESTDTQYF. The CDR3 coding sequence is TGCGCCAGCAGCGGGCGGGCGGCCGAGAGCACAGATACGCAGTATTTT.

This rearrangement joins TRBV7-6 to TRBJ2-3; 9 positions agree with TRBD2. The CDR3 spans 15 residues. Germline V gene lookup returns CDR1 SGHVS and CDR2 FNYEAQ. Trimming removed 3 bases from V and 5 bases from J; junction bases left unmatched: 6. The CDR3, as DNA: TGTGCCAGCAGCTTCGGCGGGGGGGCGGGAGATACGCAGTATTTT. Translation: CASSFGGGAGDTQYF.

This clonotype was recorded many times. The gene calls are TRBV7-9 and TRBJ2-6; unclear D gene. Germline-derived CDR1 and CDR2 are SEHNR and FQNEAQ (reference sequence). V was shortened by 6 bases and J by 2 bases, with 5 bases between the two germline ends. This CDR3 spans 13 amino acids. CDR3 protein: CASSPPGANVLTF. The CDR3 coding sequence is TGTGCCAGCAGTCCCCCTGGGGCCAACGTCCTGACTTTC.

J is TRBJ2-5 and V is TRBV18, with D perhaps TRBD1 or TRBD2 (5 bases each). The germline V and J ends were trimmed by 3 bases and 0 bases, with 8 bases remaining between them. Germline V gene data show CDR1 as KGHSH and CDR2 as LQKENI. The CDR3 extends over 14 amino acids. The CDR3 here is CASSPWGHQETQYF. For the CDR3, the DNA is TGTGCCAGCTCACCCTGGGGACACCAAGAGACCCAGTACTTC.

This chain links TRBV12-3 or TRBV12-4 with TRBJ1-2, with no clear D. The CDR3 has 15 amino acids. V shed 5 bases and J shed 8 bases, with 21 bases lying between them. The CDR3 DNA reads as TGTGCCAGCAGTGCATTCCGGACGGAAAGGCTGGGCTACACCTTC. Encoded protein: CASSAFRTERLGYTF.

This clonotype was counted only a few times. The chain couples TRBV7-8 to TRBJ2-7; 10 bases line up with TRBD1. The length of the CDR3 is 17 residues. The J segment lost 4 bases and the V segment lost 4 bases, leaving 13 bases of the junction unmatched. Germline CDR1 reads SGHVS; CDR2 reads FQNEAQ. Written as DNA, the CDR3 is TGTGCCAGCAGCTCAGTCGATCCGGGACAGGGGTATTACGAGCAGTACTTC. Translating gives CASSSVDPGQGYYEQYF.

In nucleotides, the CDR3 is TGCGCCAGCAGCCTGACGGGGGCGAACACCATATATTTT. Amino acid sequence: CASSLTGANTIYF. The chain is built from TRBV5-1 and TRBJ1-3; TRBD1 is a possible D gene (6 bases). V dropped 4 bases and J dropped 7 bases, with 12 bases sitting between them. Germline assignment: CDR1 SGHRS and CDR2 YFSETQ. The CDR3 sequence is 13 residues long. Drawing the rest from reference TRBV5-1 and TRBJ1-3, the complete variable domain is KAGVTQTPRYLIKTRGQQVTLSCSPISGHRSVSWYQQTPGQGLQFLFEYFSETQRNKGNFPGRFSGRQFSNSRSEMNVSTLELGDSALYLCASSLTGANTIYFGEGSWLTVV.

In this sample, this clonotype turned up once. The rearrangement joins TRBV12-3 or TRBV12-4 to TRBJ2-3, with 11 positions matching TRBD2. The CDR3 length is 15 residues. V was pared by 6 bases and J by 6 bases, with 8 bases of the junction left unmatched. CDR3 residues: CASSMGLAVGDTQYF. CDR3 sequence (DNA): TGTGCCAGCAGCATGGGACTAGCGGTTGGGGATACGCAGTATTTT.

As regards this clonotype: The junction departs from the called germline gene at one end, perhaps through a read error. V usage is TRBV9 and J usage is TRBJ2-2, with TRBD2 matching 11 bases. The length of the CDR3 is 16 residues. Germline-derived CDR1 and CDR2 are SGDLS and YYNGEE. The CDR3 loop reads CAGSPIGTSGTGELFF. The CDR3 DNA follows: TGTGCCGGCAGCCCGATAGGGACTAGCGGAACCGGGGAGCTGTTTTTT.

Turning to this clonotype: Germline and junction disagree at one end, which may indicate a read error. The rearrangement uses TRBV5-6 and TRBJ2-5; 8 nucleotides line up with TRBD1. This CDR3 comprises 16 residues. Germline CDR1 SGHDT, CDR2 YYEEEE. The CDR3 here is CASSLVRGQVQEAQYF. Here the CDR3 DNA reads TGTGCCAGCAGCCTGGTGCGGGGACAGGTCCAAGAGGCCCAGTACTTC.

This clonotype was seen a few times. The gene calls are TRBV7-9 and TRBJ2-1, with TRBD2 identical over 12 bases. CDR1 and CDR2 (germline): SEHNR, FQNEAQ (reference sequence). J gave up 7 bases and V 0 bases, and 10 bases lay outside the gene matches. CDR3 length equals 18 residues. The CDR3 DNA follows: TGTGCCAGCAGCTTAGCCCGACTAGCGGGAGTCTCCGATAATGAGCAGTTCTTC. Protein: CASSLARLAGVSDNEQFF. Using reference TRBV7-9 and TRBJ2-1 for the parts outside the CDR3, the full variable domain is DTGVSQNPRHKITKRGQNVTFRCDPISEHNRLYWYRQTLGQGPEFLTYFQNEAQLEKSRLLSDRFSAERPKGSFSTLEIQRTEQGDSAMYLCASSLARLAGVSDNEQFFGPGTRLTVL.

This clonotype was seen many times. V is TRBV9 and J is TRBJ2-7; tentatively, D is TRBD1 (5 bases). This CDR3 region has 13 residues. Looked up from germline, CDR1 is SGDLS and CDR2 is YYNGEE. V was cut by 6 bases and J by 6 bases, with 16 bases left in between. In DNA, the CDR3 is TGTGCCAGCAAGGGGTACTGGGGTTGCGAGCAGTACTTC. Protein product: CASKGYWGCEQYF.

The chain has TRBV7-3 and TRBJ2-3, with 8 positions matching TRBD2. CDR3 length: 15 residues. J was trimmed by 3 bases and V by 5 bases; bases with no gene match: 7. Germline values: CDR1 SGHTA, CDR2 FQGTGA. Written as DNA, the CDR3 is TGTGCCAGCAGCCGAAGCGGGAGTAGTACAGATACGCAGTATTTT. It is translated as CASSRSGSSTDTQYF.

This clonotype was found once. The chain is built from TRBV6-2 or TRBV6-3 and TRBJ2-4; 9 positions match TRBD2. The CDR3 has 20 residues. Germline V gene data show CDR1 as MNHEY and CDR2 as SVGEGT. Unmatched junction bases numbered 15, after V lost 2 bases and J lost 1 base. This CDR3 reads CASSYELSGRGPIAKNIQYF. The DNA for the CDR3 is TGTGCCAGCAGTTACGAACTTAGCGGGAGAGGACCCATTGCCAAAAACATTCAGTACTTC.

Points on this clonotype: Compared with germline, one end of the junction differs, possibly owing to a read error. V gene TRBV7-2 combines with J gene TRBJ2-5; TRBD2 aligns across 10 bases. The end of the DNA aligns better with TRBJ2-1, so the J call may be wrong. The CDR3 runs 15 residues. The germline CDR1 and CDR2 sequences are SGHTA and FQGNSA. CDR3 protein: CARSLDGLAGDEQFF. Written as DNA, the CDR3 is TGTGCCCGCAGTTTAGATGGGCTAGCGGGGGATGAGCAGTTCTTC.

V gene TRBV7-2 combines with J gene TRBJ2-4, with D perhaps matching TRBD2 (5 bases). The V and J ends lost 1 base and 0 bases respectively, with 10 bases between them. From germline, CDR1 is SGHTA and CDR2 FQGNSA. The CDR3 is made up of 16 amino acids. The CDR3 region is CASSLDFGVAKNIQYF. The DNA of the CDR3 is TGTGCCAGCAGCTTAGACTTCGGGGTAGCCAAAAACATTCAGTACTTC.

This clonotype was observed a handful of times. This chain uses TRBV20-1 with TRBJ2-3; maybe TRBD2 (6 bases). The CDR3 runs to 15 residues. V shed 6 bases and J shed 1 base, with 17 bases lying between them. CDR1 DFQATT and CDR2 SNEGSKA come from the germline V gene (reference sequence). The CDR3 spells CSAPSRASGTDTQYF. DNA for the CDR3: TGCAGTGCCCCTTCCAGGGCTAGCGGCACAGATACGCAGTATTTT.